One sample yielded the 13 T cell receptor beta chains listed below, sequenced in a study of blood T cell repertoires in COVID-19. Here immunoSEQ multiplex PCR was the method, and the copy in TCRdb shows in-frame clones only, minus some. The table records more than 50,000 clones, about 93% of them present only once. Material: peripheral blood. The receptor set was obtained from a human donor with active COVID-19. The donor label of this sample is uncertain.

The rearrangement links TRBV5-1 to TRBJ2-1, with 10 bases that match TRBD2. CDR1 and CDR2 (germline): SGHRS, YFSETQ. After removal of 4 bases from V and 8 bases from J, the junction contained 9 bases not matched to a gene. The CDR3 is 15 amino acids. The CDR3 loop is CASSPGLAEGDEQFF. In DNA form, the CDR3 reads TGCGCCAGCAGCCCAGGACTAGCGGAGGGGGATGAGCAGTTCTTC.

This clone was seen just once. This rearrangement joins TRBV19 to TRBJ1-5; maybe TRBD1 (6 bases). The V end was cut by 5 bases, the J end by 6 bases, with 17 bases between. Germline CDR1 is LNHDA and CDR2 is SQIVND (reference sequence). CDR3 size: 15 residues. CDR3 in DNA: TGTGCCAGTAGTGCCCTGGACAGCCAAACTCAGCCCCAGCATTTT. As protein: CASSALDSQTQPQHF.

The V call is TRBV7-2, the J call TRBJ2-7, with a weak D call TRBD2 (6 bases). The germline V gene encodes CDR1 SGHTA and CDR2 FQGNSA. The CDR3 runs 12 residues. V gave up 0 bases and J gave up 7 bases, with 7 bases separating them. CDR3 amino acids: CASSLAEGEQYV. In nucleotides, the CDR3 is TGTGCCAGCAGCTTAGCGGAGGGAGAGCAGTACGTC.

The V gene is TRBV10-3, the J gene TRBJ1-1; no clear D gene. The CDR3 has 15 amino acids. Germline lookup yields CDR1 ENHRY and CDR2 SYGVKD. Trimming removed 0 bases from V and 5 bases from J, with 13 bases in between. The CDR3 nucleotides are TGTGCCATCAGTGAGTCGAGGCTAGGTGATACTGAAGCTTTCTTT. Translating gives CAISESRLGDTEAFF.

The chain couples TRBV19 to TRBJ2-7; TRBD1 matches 7 bases. CDR3 length: 12 residues. Germline trimming cut 9 bases from V and 2 bases from J; bases unmatched to any gene: 4. Germline V gene data show CDR1 as LNHDA and CDR2 as SQIVND (reference sequence). The CDR3 protein is CARGQGAYEQYF. CDR3 bases: TGTGCCAGGGGGCAGGGGGCCTACGAGCAGTACTTC.

The rearrangement links TRBV20-1 to TRBJ2-2, with TRBD2 matching over 7 bases. Germline CDR1 reads DFQATT; CDR2 reads SNEGSKA (reference sequence). The trim removed 3 bases at V and 1 base at J, leaving 11 bases unmatched. This CDR3 region has 17 residues. CDR3 region: CSASDARGGENTGELFF. Here the CDR3 DNA reads TGCAGTGCTAGTGATGCTCGGGGAGGGGAGAACACCGGGGAGCTGTTTTTT.

The chain carries TRBV2 and TRBJ1-1; 8 nucleotides agree with TRBD1. The CDR3 is 14 amino acids. With V trimmed by 5 bases and J by 2 bases, 4 bases remained unmatched. Per the germline V gene, CDR1 is SNHLY and CDR2 is FYNNEI. CDR3 DNA sequence: TGTGCCAGCAGTCGACAGGGGTTTAACACTGAAGCTTTCTTT. As protein: CASSRQGFNTEAFF.

The chain recombines TRBV11-2 with TRBJ2-1, with D unresolved. The CDR3 has 14 residues. Trimming pared 5 bases from V and 0 bases from J, leaving 8 bases between. Per germline, CDR1 SGHAT and CDR2 FQNNGV. CDR3 in amino acids: CASSGTGSYNEQFF. Written as DNA, the CDR3 is TGTGCCAGCAGCGGAACGGGCTCCTACAATGAGCAGTTCTTC.

V and J are TRBV4-1 and TRBJ2-1; weak D call: TRBD2 (6 bases). Looked up from germline, CDR1 is MGHRA and CDR2 is YSYEKL. The ends were cut back, 0 bases at V and 3 bases at J, with 15 bases in the middle. This CDR3 has 17 residues. The CDR3 is CASSQDRRDSIYNEQFF. CDR3 bases: TGCGCCAGCAGCCAAGATCGAAGGGACTCCATCTACAATGAGCAGTTCTTC.

This sequence joins TRBV6-5 and TRBJ2-1, with 8 bases that match TRBD2. Germline V gene data show CDR1 as MNHEY and CDR2 as SVGAGI. Trimming removed 0 bases from V and 4 bases from J; junction bases left unmatched: 2. This CDR3 spans 15 amino acids. CDR3 nucleotide sequence: TGTGCCAGCAGTTACTCAGTAGCGGGATACAATGAGCAGTTCTTC. Its translation is CASSYSVAGYNEQFF.

This chain joins TRBV7-9 and TRBJ2-3; 7 bases map to TRBD2. Germline loops: CDR1 SEHNR, CDR2 FQNEAQ (reference sequence). V dropped 1 base and J dropped 2; count of bases not matched to a gene: 6. The length of the CDR3 is 16 residues. CDR3 coding DNA: TGTGCCAGCAGCTTAGGGTGGGGGACTAACACAGATACGCAGTATTTT. Translation gives CASSLGWGTNTDTQYF.

CDR3 nucleotide sequence: TGTGCCAGCAGCCCCCGACCGGAGAGCTCCTACAATGAGCAGTTCTTC. It yields the protein CASSPRPESSYNEQFF. The gene calls are TRBV9 and TRBJ2-1; D gene uncertain. Trimming removed 4 bases from V and 0 bases from J, with 14 bases in between. The CDR3 sequence is 16 residues long. Germline V gene lookup returns CDR1 SGDLS and CDR2 YYNGEE.

The rearrangement links TRBV5-8 to TRBJ1-2, with 9 bases lining up with TRBD1. CDR3 length: 16 residues. CDR1 SGHTS and CDR2 YDEGEE come from the germline V gene. Trimming at V came to 5 bases and at J to 4 bases, leaving 12 bases not matched to a gene. Here the CDR3 reads CASRLPGQGTIYGYTF. In nucleotides, the CDR3 is TGTGCCAGCAGGTTGCCGGGACAGGGTACTATCTATGGCTACACCTTC.